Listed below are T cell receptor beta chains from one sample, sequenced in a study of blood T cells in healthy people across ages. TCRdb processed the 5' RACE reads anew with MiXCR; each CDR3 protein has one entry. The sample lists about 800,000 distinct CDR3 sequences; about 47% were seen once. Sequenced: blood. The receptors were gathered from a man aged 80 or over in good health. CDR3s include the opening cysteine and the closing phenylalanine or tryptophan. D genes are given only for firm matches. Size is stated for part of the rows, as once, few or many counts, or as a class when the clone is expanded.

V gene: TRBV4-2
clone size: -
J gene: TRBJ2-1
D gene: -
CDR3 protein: CASSQAWTINEQFF
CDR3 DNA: TGTGCCAGCAGCCAAGCATGGACGATCAATGAGCAGTTCTTC

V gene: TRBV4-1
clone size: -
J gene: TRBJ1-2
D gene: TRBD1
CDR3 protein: CASRQTGINGYTF
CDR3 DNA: TGCGCCAGCAGGCAGACAGGGATAAATGGCTACACCTTC

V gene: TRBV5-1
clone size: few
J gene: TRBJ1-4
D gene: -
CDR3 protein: CASSLASPGSATNEKLFF
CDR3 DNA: TGCGCCAGCAGCTTGGCCTCTCCAGGATCTGCAACTAATGAAAAACTGTTTTTT

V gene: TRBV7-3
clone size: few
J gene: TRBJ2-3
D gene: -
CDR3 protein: CASSGGTPGGTQYF
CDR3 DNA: TGTGCCAGCAGCGGAGGGACACCCGGAGGCACGCAGTATTTT

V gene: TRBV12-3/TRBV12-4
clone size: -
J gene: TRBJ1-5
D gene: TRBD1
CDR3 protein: CASSLAQGGVNSNQPQHF
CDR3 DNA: TGTGCCAGCAGTTTAGCACAGGGGGGTGTAAATAGCAATCAGCCCCAGCATTTT

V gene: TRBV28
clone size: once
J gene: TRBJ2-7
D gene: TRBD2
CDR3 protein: CASSPAGLAGANEQYF
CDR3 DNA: TGTGCCAGCAGTCCGGCGGGACTAGCGGGAGCCAACGAGCAGTACTTC

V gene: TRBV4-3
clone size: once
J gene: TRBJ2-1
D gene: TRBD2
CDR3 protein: CASSQDRGLAYNEQFF
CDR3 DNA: TGCGCCAGCAGCCAAGATCGCGGACTAGCCTACAATGAGCAGTTCTTC

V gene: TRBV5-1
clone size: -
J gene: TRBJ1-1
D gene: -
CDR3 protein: CASSFSAGPNTEAFF
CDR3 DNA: TGCGCCAGCAGCTTCTCGGCAGGGCCGAACACTGAAGCTTTCTTT

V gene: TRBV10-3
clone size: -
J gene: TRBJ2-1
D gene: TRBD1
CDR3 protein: CAIKETGGDEQFF
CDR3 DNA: TGTGCCATCAAAGAGACAGGGGGAGATGAGCAGTTCTTC

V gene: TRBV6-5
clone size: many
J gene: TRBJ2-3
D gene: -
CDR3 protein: CASSYGEASTDTQYF
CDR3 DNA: TGTGCCAGCAGTTACGGGGAGGCGAGCACAGATACGCAGTATTTT

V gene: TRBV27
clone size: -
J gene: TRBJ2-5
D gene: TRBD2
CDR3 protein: CASSRDPSGRETQYF
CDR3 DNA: TGTGCCAGCAGTCGAGATCCTAGCGGGAGAGAGACCCAGTACTTC

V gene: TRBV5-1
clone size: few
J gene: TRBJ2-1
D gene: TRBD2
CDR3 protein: CAGSSGGSLYNEQFF
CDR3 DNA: TGCGCCGGCAGCTCCGGCGGGAGCCTCTACAATGAGCAGTTCTTC

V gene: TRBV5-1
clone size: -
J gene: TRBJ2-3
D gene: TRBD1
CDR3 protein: CASRGTALTDTQYF
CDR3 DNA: TGCGCCAGCAGGGGGACAGCCCTCACAGATACGCAGTATTTT

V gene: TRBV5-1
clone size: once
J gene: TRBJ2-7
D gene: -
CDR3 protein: CASRGVQSREQYF
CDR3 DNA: TGCGCCAGCCGAGGGGTACAGAGTCGCGAGCAGTACTTC

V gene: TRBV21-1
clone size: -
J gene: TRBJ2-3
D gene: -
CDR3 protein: CASSTLAGGLTDTQYF
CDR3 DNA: TGTGCCAGCAGCACTTTAGCGGGGGGGCTCACAGATACGCAGTATTTT

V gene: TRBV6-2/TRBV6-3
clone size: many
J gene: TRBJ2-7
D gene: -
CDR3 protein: CASSRARYEQYF
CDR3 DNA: TGTGCCAGCAGCCGGGCCCGCTACGAGCAGTACTTC

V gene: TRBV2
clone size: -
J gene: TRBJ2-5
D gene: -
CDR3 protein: CASTERSVGGSYVQYF
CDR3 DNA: TGTGCCAGCACCGAAAGGTCTGTTGGGGGGTCCTACGTGCAGTACTTC

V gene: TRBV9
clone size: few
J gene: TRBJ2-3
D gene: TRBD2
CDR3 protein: CASSVSGRRIDTQYF
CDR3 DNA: TGTGCCAGCAGCGTAAGCGGGAGAAGGATAGATACGCAGTATTTT

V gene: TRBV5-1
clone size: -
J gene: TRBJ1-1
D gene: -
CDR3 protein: CASSLMSLNTEAFF
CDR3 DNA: TGCGCCAGCAGCTTGATGTCCCTTAACACTGAAGCTTTCTTT

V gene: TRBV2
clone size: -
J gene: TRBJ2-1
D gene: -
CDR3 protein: CASREDYTYNERFF
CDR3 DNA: TGTGCCAGCAGAGAGGACTACACCTACAATGAGCGGTTCTTC

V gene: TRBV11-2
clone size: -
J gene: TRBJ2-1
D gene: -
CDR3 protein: CASSSTGGWSYNEQFF
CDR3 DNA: TGTGCCAGCAGCTCAACTGGGGGGTGGTCCTACAATGAGCAGTTCTTC

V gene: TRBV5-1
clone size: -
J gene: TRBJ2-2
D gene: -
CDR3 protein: CASSWDINTGELFF
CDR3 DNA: TGCGCCAGCAGCTGGGACATTAACACCGGGGAGCTGTTTTTT

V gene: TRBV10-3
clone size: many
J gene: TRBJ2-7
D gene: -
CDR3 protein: CAISEADGASEQYF
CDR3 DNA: TGTGCCATCAGTGAGGCCGACGGGGCCTCCGAGCAGTACTTC

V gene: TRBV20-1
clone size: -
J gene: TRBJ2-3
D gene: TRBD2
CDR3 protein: CSARASGGTTDTQYF
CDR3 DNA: TGCAGTGCTAGAGCTAGCGGGGGAACCACAGATACGCAGTATTTT

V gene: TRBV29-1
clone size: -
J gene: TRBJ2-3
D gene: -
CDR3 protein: CSVAQGADTQYF
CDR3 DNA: TGCAGCGTTGCACAGGGCGCAGATACGCAGTATTTT

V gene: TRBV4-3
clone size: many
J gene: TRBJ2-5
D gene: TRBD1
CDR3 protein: CASSQGTGQETQYF
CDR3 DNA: TGCGCCAGCAGCCAAGGGACAGGGCAAGAGACCCAGTACTTC

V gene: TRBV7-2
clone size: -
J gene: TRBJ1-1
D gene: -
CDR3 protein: CASSLGGSAEAFF
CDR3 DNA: TGTGCCAGCAGCTTGGGGGGATCGGCTGAAGCTTTCTTT

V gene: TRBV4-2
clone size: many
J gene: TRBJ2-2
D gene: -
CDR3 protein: CASSSNTGELFF
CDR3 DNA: TGTGCCAGCAGTTCGAACACCGGGGAGCTGTTTTTT

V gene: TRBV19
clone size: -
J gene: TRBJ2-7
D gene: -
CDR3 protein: CASSSPGAGASYKEQYF
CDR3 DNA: TGTGCCAGTAGTTCCCCCGGGGCGGGGGCCTCCTACAAAGAGCAGTACTTC

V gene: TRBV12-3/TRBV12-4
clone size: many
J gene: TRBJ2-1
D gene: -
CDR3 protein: CASSPDSYNEQFF
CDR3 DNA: TGTGCCAGCAGCCCCGACAGTTACAATGAGCAGTTCTTC

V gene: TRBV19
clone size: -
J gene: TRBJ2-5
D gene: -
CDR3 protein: CASSSSGQTTPGYF
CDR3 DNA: TGTGCCAGTAGTAGTTCCGGACAGACCACCCCCGGGTACTTC

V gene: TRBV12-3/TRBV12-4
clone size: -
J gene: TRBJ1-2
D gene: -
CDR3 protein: CASSLTSSLGYGYTF
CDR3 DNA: TGTGCCAGCAGTTTAACAAGCAGCCTTGGGTATGGCTACACCTTC

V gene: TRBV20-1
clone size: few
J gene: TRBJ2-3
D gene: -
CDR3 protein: CSARRSDTQYF
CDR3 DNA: TGCAGTGCTAGGAGGTCAGATACGCAGTATTTT

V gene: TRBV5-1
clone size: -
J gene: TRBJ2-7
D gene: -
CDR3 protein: CASRRDGLYEQYF
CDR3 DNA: TGCGCCAGCCGGAGGGATGGGCTGTACGAGCAGTACTTC

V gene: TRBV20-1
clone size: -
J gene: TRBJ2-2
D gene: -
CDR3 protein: CSARGGTDTGELFF
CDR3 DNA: TGCAGTGCTAGGGGCGGGACGGACACCGGGGAGCTGTTTTTT

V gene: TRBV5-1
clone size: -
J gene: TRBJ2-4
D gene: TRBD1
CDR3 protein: CASSLGQGAVWFQYF
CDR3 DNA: TGCGCCAGCAGCTTGGGACAGGGGGCCGTTTGGTTTCAGTACTTC

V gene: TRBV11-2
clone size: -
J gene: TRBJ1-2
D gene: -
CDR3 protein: CASSLVLAGINGYTF
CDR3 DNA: TGTGCCAGCAGCTTAGTATTGGCCGGGATCAATGGCTACACCTTC

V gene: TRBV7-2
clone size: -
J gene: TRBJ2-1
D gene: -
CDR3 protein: CASSLGSRSEQFF
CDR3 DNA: TGTGCCAGCAGCCTCGGTTCTAGGAGTGAGCAGTTCTTC

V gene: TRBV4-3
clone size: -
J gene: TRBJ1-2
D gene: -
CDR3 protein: CASSQETDLDGYTF
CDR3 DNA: TGCGCCAGCAGCCAAGAGACGGATCTGGATGGCTACACCTTC

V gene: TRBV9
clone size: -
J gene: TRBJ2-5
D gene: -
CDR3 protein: CASSPWTDPQGTQYF
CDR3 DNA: TGTGCCAGCAGCCCTTGGACAGACCCCCAAGGGACCCAGTACTTC

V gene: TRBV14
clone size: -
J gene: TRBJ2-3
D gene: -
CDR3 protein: CASAMRATDTQYF
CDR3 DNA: TGTGCCAGCGCGATGAGGGCCACAGATACGCAGTATTTT

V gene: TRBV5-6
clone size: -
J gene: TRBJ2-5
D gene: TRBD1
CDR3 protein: CASSLMTGAVDEQYF
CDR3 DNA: TGTGCCAGCAGCTTAATGACAGGGGCAGTCGATGAGCAGTACTTC

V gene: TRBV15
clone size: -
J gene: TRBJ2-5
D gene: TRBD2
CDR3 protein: CATSRAGGGQETQYF
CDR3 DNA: TGTGCCACCAGCAGAGCGGGAGGGGGGCAAGAGACCCAGTACTTC

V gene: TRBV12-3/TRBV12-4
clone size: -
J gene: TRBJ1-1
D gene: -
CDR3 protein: CASSLHQAARTEAFF
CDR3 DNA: TGTGCCAGCAGTTTACATCAGGCGGCGAGAACTGAAGCTTTCTTT

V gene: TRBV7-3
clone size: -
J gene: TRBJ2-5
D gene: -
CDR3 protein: CASSLGGATVRGETQYF
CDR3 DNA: TGTGCCAGCAGCTTAGGGGGTGCAACCGTACGGGGAGAGACCCAGTACTTC

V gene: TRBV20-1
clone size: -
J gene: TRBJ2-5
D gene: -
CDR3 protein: CSGLPPQETQYF
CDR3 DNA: TGCAGTGGGCTCCCACCCCAAGAGACCCAGTACTTC

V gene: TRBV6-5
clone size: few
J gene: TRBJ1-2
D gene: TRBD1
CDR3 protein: CASSLGQRNYGYTF
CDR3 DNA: TGTGCCAGCAGCCTGGGACAGAGAAACTATGGCTACACCTTC

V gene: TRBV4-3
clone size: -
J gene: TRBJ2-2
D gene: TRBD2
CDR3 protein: CASSQVWTSIGEPFF
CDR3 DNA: TGCGCCAGCAGCCAAGTATGGACTAGTATCGGGGAGCCGTTTTTT

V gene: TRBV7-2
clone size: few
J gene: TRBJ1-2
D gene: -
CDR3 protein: CASSLGVGTYGYTF
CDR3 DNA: TGTGCCAGCAGCTTAGGGGTGGGAACCTATGGCTACACCTTC

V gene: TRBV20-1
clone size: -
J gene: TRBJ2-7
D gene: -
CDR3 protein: CSAGDGVYEQYF
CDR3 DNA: TGCAGTGCGGGGGACGGAGTATACGAGCAGTACTTC

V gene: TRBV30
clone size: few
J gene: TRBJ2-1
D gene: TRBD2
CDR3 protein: CACHTGIAGVYNEQFF
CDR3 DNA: TGTGCCTGCCACACGGGCATAGCGGGAGTCTACAATGAGCAGTTCTTC

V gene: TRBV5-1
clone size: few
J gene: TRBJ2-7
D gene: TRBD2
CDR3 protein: CASQGGAEQYF
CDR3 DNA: TGCGCCAGCCAGGGAGGGGCCGAGCAGTACTTC

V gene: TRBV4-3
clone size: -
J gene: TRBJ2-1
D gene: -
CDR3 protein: CASSQGPEAYNEQFF
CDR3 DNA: TGCGCCAGCAGCCAAGGGCCTGAGGCCTACAATGAGCAGTTCTTC

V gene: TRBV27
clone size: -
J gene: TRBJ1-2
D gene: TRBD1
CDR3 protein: CASSLKRDRGYTF
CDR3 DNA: TGTGCCAGCAGCTTAAAACGGGACAGAGGCTACACCTTC

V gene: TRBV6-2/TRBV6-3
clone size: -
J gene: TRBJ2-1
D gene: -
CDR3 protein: CASLRSNEQFF
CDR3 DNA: TGTGCCAGCCTCCGGTCCAATGAGCAGTTCTTC

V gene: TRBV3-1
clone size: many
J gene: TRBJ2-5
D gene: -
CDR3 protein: CASSHEALQETQYF
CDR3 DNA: TGTGCCAGCAGCCACGAGGCACTACAAGAGACCCAGTACTTC

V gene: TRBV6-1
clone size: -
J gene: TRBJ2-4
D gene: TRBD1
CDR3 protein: CASTAGQGIAKNIQYF
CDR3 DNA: TGTGCCAGCACCGCGGGACAGGGGATCGCCAAAAACATTCAGTACTTC

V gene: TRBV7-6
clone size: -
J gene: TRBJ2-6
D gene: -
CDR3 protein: CASSLIVAGDRGANVLTF
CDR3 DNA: TGTGCCAGCAGCTTAATCGTTGCAGGGGATCGTGGGGCCAACGTCCTGACTTTC

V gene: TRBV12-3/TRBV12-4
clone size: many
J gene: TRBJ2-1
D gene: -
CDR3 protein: CASSPGTLNEQFF
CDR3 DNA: TGTGCCAGCAGTCCCGGGACACTAAATGAGCAGTTCTTC